The TCR beta chain under discussion was sequenced for a study of regulatory T cells in long-lasting Graves disease. Both iRepertoire HTBI primers and Arm-PCR of CDR3 regions were used to build the TCR beta libraries. In TCRdb, the multiplex PCR reads were re-called with MiXCR into one record per CDR3 protein. The data hold some 450,000 distinct CDR3 sequences, with 23% observed a single time. Time point here: persistent/refractory GD, antithyroid drugs over 5 years with positive TRAb. Generation of the TCR library employed RNA extracted from PBMCs. All patients originated from an endocrinology department located in Xi'an, China. CDR1 and CDR2 (germline): SNHLY, FYNNEI. The CDR3 contains 14 residues. V lost 9 bases and J 0 bases, leaving 12 bases between the germline ends.

This specimen was peripheral blood mononuclear cells (PBMCs), taken when the disease was refractory, from a patient treated with antithyroid drugs. V is TRBV2 and J is TRBJ1-3; D gene ambiguous. The sequence derives from a female donor with Graves disease. The CDR3 DNA is TGTGCCAGTCGCCACAGTAACTCTGGAAACACCATATATTTT. Translating it yields CASRHSNSGNTIYF.